The 24 T cell receptor beta chains below were found in one sample sequenced in a study of early T cells in non-severe SARS-CoV-2 infection. TCRdb analysed the 5' RACE reads with MiXCR anew, one entry per CDR3 protein. The data contain 46,000 or so distinct CDR3 sequences, around 13% of them singletons. The sequencing input was whole blood. The receptors were gathered from an adult who was a healthcare worker with PCR-confirmed SARS-CoV-2 infection or an uninfected control (not recorded which).

The chain links TRBV12-3 or TRBV12-4 to TRBJ2-3; no definite D call. The CDR3 spans 16 residues. With 3 bases removed from V and 4 bases from J, the gap between germline ends came to 17 bases. The CDR3 DNA is TGTGCCAGCAGTTTTGACCAGCTCCGAGGCCCAGATACGCAGTATTTT. Translating it yields CASSFDQLRGPDTQYF.

This clonotype was seen many times. The rearrangement joins TRBV29-1 to TRBJ1-2, with TRBD1 as a possible D gene (5 bases). Germline CDR1 is SQVTM and CDR2 is ANQGSEA. Trimming removed 4 bases at V and 6 bases at J, with 12 bases between. The CDR3 spans 12 residues. The CDR3 reads CSVGEGYNGYTF. CDR3 DNA sequence: TGCAGCGTTGGGGAGGGGTATAATGGCTACACCTTC. The complete variable domain, with remaining parts taken from reference TRBV29-1 and TRBJ1-2, reads SAVISQKPSRDICQRGTSLTIQCQVDSQVTMMFWYRQQPGQSLTLIATANQGSEATYESGFVIDKFPISRPNLTFSTLTVSNMSPEDSSIYLCSVGEGYNGYTFGSGTRLTVV.

This clonotype was counted at least ten times. V gene TRBV19 combines with J gene TRBJ2-7, with D possibly matching TRBD1 (7 bases). Between the trimmed V and J ends, which lost 3 bases and 2 bases, there was a span of 14 bases. Per germline, CDR1 LNHDA and CDR2 SQIVND (reference sequence). The CDR3 sequence is 15 residues long. This CDR3 is CASSIGPGGTYEQYF. DNA of the CDR3: TGTGCCAGTAGTATCGGTCCAGGGGGGACCTACGAGCAGTACTTC.

This sequence joins TRBV18 and TRBJ2-5, with no clear D. V lost 2 bases and J 4 bases, leaving 5 bases between the germline ends. Germline V gene sequence: CDR1 KGHSH, CDR2 LQKENI. CDR3 size: 12 residues. The chain's CDR3 is CASSPGPETQYF. For the CDR3, the DNA is TGTGCCAGCTCACCAGGACCAGAGACCCAGTACTTC.

Note on this clonotype: It may be a read error: a sequence one base away is much more abundant. V gene TRBV11-2 combines with J gene TRBJ2-1, with D possibly matching TRBD1 (5 bases). The CDR3 is 18 residues long. Germline V gives CDR1 SGHAT, CDR2 FQNNGV. CDR3 residues: CASSLSLDSWSSYSEQFF. CDR3 nucleotides: TGTGCCAGCAGCTTAAGCCTTGACAGCTGGAGCTCCTACAGTGAGCAGTTCTTC.

This clonotype was seen ten or more times. The chain joins TRBV12-3 or TRBV12-4 to TRBJ1-1, with a weak D call TRBD1 (6 bases). The germline V and J ends were trimmed by 7 bases and 6 bases, with 21 bases remaining between them. The CDR3 extends over 15 amino acids. The DNA for the CDR3 is TGTGCCAGCATCCACCCCTGGGGGCCCCTGGCTGAAGCTTTCTTT. It yields the protein CASIHPWGPLAEAFF.

This clonotype was detected many times. V usage is TRBV18 and J usage is TRBJ2-1; D remains unclear. Germline V gene sequence: CDR1 KGHSH, CDR2 LQKENI. Trimming removed 2 bases from V and 6 bases from J, with 2 bases in between. CDR3 length equals 11 residues. CDR3 sequence: CASSPTNEQFF. CDR3 DNA sequence: TGTGCCAGCTCACCAACCAATGAGCAGTTCTTC.

V gene TRBV7-2 combines with J gene TRBJ1-1; maybe TRBD1 (5 bases). Germline V gene sequence: CDR1 SGHTA, CDR2 FQGNSA. Trimming shortened V by 3 bases and J by 11 bases, and 13 bases separated the two germline ends. There are 12 residues in the CDR3. The CDR3 DNA reads as TGTGCCAGCAGCTTGGGGGTCGGTGCGGCTTTCTTT. It yields the protein CASSLGVGAAFF.

This clonotype was detected many times. This sequence joins TRBV7-9 and TRBJ1-1; TRBD1 matches at 8 bases. V trimming: 3 bases; J trimming: 5 bases; junction bases outside the gene matches: 5. From germline, CDR1 is SEHNR and CDR2 FQNEAQ (reference sequence). CDR3 length: 14 residues. The CDR3 spells CASSFKGTGTEAFF. The DNA of the CDR3 is TGTGCCAGCAGCTTTAAAGGGACAGGAACTGAAGCTTTCTTT.

J is TRBJ2-5 and V is TRBV7-9; 11 bases align to TRBD2. The ends lost 6 bases at V and 3 bases at J; junction bases unmatched: 9. Germline V gene lookup returns CDR1 SEHNR and CDR2 FQNEAQ (reference sequence). This CDR3 is 16 amino acids long. CDR3 DNA: TGTGCCAGCAGTCCTCTCGGGACTAGCGGCAAAGAGACCCAGTACTTC. Its translation is CASSPLGTSGKETQYF.

The rearrangement links TRBV2 to TRBJ2-1; the D is unclear. The germline V gene encodes CDR1 SNHLY and CDR2 FYNNEI. The V gene lost 3 bases and the J gene lost 10 bases, with 7 bases spanning the gap. The CDR3 sequence is 11 residues long. CDR3 nucleotides: TGTGCCAGCAGTGAGGTACCCGAGCAGTTCTTC. Amino acids: CASSEVPEQFF.

In this sample, this clonotype turned up a few times. The chain couples TRBV6-1 to TRBJ2-7; D is perhaps TRBD1 (6 bases). V dropped 6 bases and J dropped 2 bases, with 17 bases sitting between them. The CDR3 is made up of 15 amino acids. CDR1 and CDR2 from the germline V gene are MNHNS and SASEGT. The CDR3 spells CASRLLQGTPYEQYF. The CDR3 DNA sequence: TGTGCCAGCAGGTTACTACAGGGTACACCCTACGAGCAGTACTTC.

This chain connects TRBV7-2 to TRBJ1-2, with a possible D match to TRBD1 (5 bases). Per the germline V gene, CDR1 is SGHTA and CDR2 is FQGNSA. V lost 7 bases to trimming and J lost 3 bases, with 15 bases between them. The CDR3 runs 14 residues. The CDR3 spells CASTKGRTDYGYTF. As DNA, the CDR3 is TGTGCCAGCACCAAGGGGAGAACAGACTATGGCTACACCTTC. The entire variable domain, with the rest obtained from reference TRBV7-2 and TRBJ1-2, is as follows: GAGVSQSPSNKVTEKGKDVELRCDPISGHTALYWYRQSLGQGLEFLIYFQGNSAPDKSGLPSDRFSAERTGGSVSTLTIQRTQQEDSAVYLCASTKGRTDYGYTFGSGTRLTVV.

In its sample, this clonotype was seen a few times. The genes are TRBV4-1 and TRBJ2-2; no clear D. Trimming pared 0 bases from V and 0 bases from J, leaving 14 bases between. Germline CDR1 and CDR2: MGHRA and YSYEKL. The CDR3 is 18 residues long. The CDR3 protein is CASSQDKWQAPNTGELFF. The CDR3, as DNA: TGCGCCAGCAGCCAAGATAAATGGCAGGCCCCGAACACCGGGGAGCTGTTTTTT.

This clonotype has a count of ten or more. The rearrangement joins TRBV12-3 or TRBV12-4 to TRBJ1-1; D is perhaps TRBD1 (6 bases). Trimming removed 3 bases at V and 8 bases at J, with 16 bases between. This CDR3 is built from 14 residues. The CDR3 bases are TGTGCCAGCAGTTTTTGGGGGCGTCGGGGAGAAGCTTTCTTT. It specifies CASSFWGRRGEAFF.

There are many counts of this clonotype. The chain uses TRBV11-2 and TRBJ2-5; D not certain. This CDR3 comprises 13 residues. Per germline, CDR1 SGHAT and CDR2 FQNNGV. V shed 0 bases and J shed 6 bases, with 8 bases lying between them. The CDR3 region is CASSLDPSKTQYF. The CDR3 nucleotides are TGTGCCAGCAGCTTAGATCCCTCGAAGACCCAGTACTTC.

This clonotype was observed at least ten times. The chain couples TRBV20-1 to TRBJ2-7; D gene unclear. The germline gives CDR1 DFQATT, CDR2 SNEGSKA (reference sequence). CDR3 length: 10 residues. The V and J ends lost 2 bases and 6 bases respectively, with 5 bases between them. The CDR3 reads CSARNPEQYF. DNA of the CDR3: TGCAGTGCTAGAAATCCCGAGCAGTACTTC.

This clonotype was counted many times. V and J are TRBV4-1 and TRBJ2-7; D may be TRBD1 or TRBD2 (5 bases each). Per the germline V gene, CDR1 is MGHRA and CDR2 is YSYEKL. V gave up 4 bases and J gave up 4 bases, with 11 bases separating them. The CDR3 has 13 residues. CDR3 DNA sequence: TGCGCCAGCAGCCCCTATGGGGGTTACGAGCAGTACTTC. Translated: CASSPYGGYEQYF.

The CDR3 region has the DNA TGTGCCAGCAGTTACAGCACTGAAGCTTTCTTT. Amino acid sequence: CASSYSTEAFF. The chain carries TRBV2 and TRBJ1-1; D ambiguous. The V gene's germline CDR1 is SNHLY and CDR2 FYNNEI. With 5 bases removed from V and 4 bases from J, the gap between germline ends came to 5 bases. There are 11 residues in the CDR3. Based on the CDR3 plus reference TRBV2 and TRBJ1-1, the full variable domain is EPEVTQTPSHQVTQMGQEVILRCVPISNHLYFYWYRQILGQKVEFLVSFYNNEISEKSEIFDDQFSVERPDGSNFTLKIRSTKLEDSAMYFCASSYSTEAFFGQGTRLTVV.

This clonotype appeared a few times. CDR3 loop: CASRLSGYTF. As DNA, the CDR3 is TGTGCCAGCAGATTGAGTGGCTACACCTTC. The chain employs TRBV2 and TRBJ1-2; D unresolved. The CDR3 is 10 amino acids. Trimming took 6 bases from V and 7 from J, leaving 6 bases between them. Germline CDR1 SNHLY, CDR2 FYNNEI.

The J gene is TRBJ2-3, the V gene TRBV6-2 or TRBV6-3; D is perhaps TRBD1 (6 bases). From germline, CDR1 is MNHEY and CDR2 SVGEGT. V lost 8 bases to trimming and J lost 0 bases, with 12 bases between them. The CDR3 has 14 residues. The DNA for the CDR3 is TGTGCCAGCCGCCAGGGACACAGCACAGATACGCAGTATTTT. Translating gives CASRQGHSTDTQYF.

At least ten counts were recorded for this clonotype. The rearrangement joins TRBV4-1 to TRBJ2-7; 14 nucleotides line up with TRBD2. CDR3 size: 15 residues. V was pared by 5 bases and J by 6 bases, with 6 bases of the junction left unmatched. Germline V gene data show CDR1 as MGHRA and CDR2 as YSYEKL. The CDR3 DNA follows: TGCGCCAGCAGCTCTTCGGGACTAGCGGGAGCCGAGCAGTACTTC. Amino acids: CASSSSGLAGAEQYF.

Ten or more counts support this clonotype. The J gene is TRBJ2-3, the V gene TRBV2; D may be TRBD2 (7 bases). Germline CDR1 is SNHLY and CDR2 is FYNNEI. Trimming pared 2 bases from V and 7 bases from J, leaving 19 bases between. The CDR3 loop spans 16 amino acids. This CDR3 is CASSERGGGHSNTQYF. CDR3 sequence (DNA): TGTGCCAGCAGTGAAAGAGGCGGGGGCCACAGTAATACGCAGTATTTT.

This clonotype has ten or more counts. The rearrangement joins TRBV6-2 or TRBV6-3 to TRBJ2-7; D might be TRBD1 (7 bases). CDR3 length: 16 residues. CDR1 is MNHEY and CDR2 is SVGEGT in the germline V gene. Trimming took 2 bases from V and 3 from J, leaving 17 bases between them. CDR3 nucleotides: TGTGCCAGCAGTTACAATGCGAGACAGGGAGGCTACGAGCAGTACTTC. The encoded protein is CASSYNARQGGYEQYF.